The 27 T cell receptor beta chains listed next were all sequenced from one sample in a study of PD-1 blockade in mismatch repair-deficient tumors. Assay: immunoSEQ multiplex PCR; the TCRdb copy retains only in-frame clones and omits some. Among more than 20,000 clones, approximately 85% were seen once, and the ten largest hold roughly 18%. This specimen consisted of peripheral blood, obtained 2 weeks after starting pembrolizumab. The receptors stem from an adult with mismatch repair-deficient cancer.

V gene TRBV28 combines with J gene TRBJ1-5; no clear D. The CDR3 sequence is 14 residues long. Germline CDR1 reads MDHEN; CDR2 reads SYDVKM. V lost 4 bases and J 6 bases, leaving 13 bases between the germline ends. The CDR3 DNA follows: TGTGCCAGCAGTTCTCGGGGATTGGGTCAGCCCCAGCATTTT. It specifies CASSSRGLGQPQHF.

In DNA, the CDR3 is TGTGCCATCAGTGATCAGGGGGGCTACACCTTC. Amino acids: CAISDQGGYTF. This sequence joins TRBV10-3 and TRBJ1-2; weak D call: TRBD1 (6 bases). CDR3 length: 11 amino acids. The V gene lost 3 bases and the J gene lost 8 bases, with 7 bases spanning the gap. Germline values: CDR1 ENHRY, CDR2 SYGVKD.

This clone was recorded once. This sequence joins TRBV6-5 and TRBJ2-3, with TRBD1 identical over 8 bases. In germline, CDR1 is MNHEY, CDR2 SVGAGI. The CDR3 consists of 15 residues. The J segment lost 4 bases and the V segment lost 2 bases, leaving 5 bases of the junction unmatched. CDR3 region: CASSYAGTGPDTQYF. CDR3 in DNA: TGTGCCAGCAGTTACGCTGGGACAGGTCCAGATACGCAGTATTTT.

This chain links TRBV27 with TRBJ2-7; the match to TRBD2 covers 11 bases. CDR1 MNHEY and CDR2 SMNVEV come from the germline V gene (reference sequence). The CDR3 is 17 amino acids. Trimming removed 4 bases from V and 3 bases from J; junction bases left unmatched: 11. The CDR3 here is CASSSRHSSGRSYEQYF. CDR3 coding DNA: TGTGCCAGCAGTTCCCGTCACTCTAGCGGGAGGAGCTACGAGCAGTACTTC.

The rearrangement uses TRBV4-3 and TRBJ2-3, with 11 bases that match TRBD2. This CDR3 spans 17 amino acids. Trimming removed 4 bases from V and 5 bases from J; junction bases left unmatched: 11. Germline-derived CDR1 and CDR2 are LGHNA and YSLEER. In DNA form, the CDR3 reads TGCGCCAGCAGCCGCTCCACTAGCGGGAGCTGGAGAGATACGCAGTATTTT. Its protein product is CASSRSTSGSWRDTQYF.

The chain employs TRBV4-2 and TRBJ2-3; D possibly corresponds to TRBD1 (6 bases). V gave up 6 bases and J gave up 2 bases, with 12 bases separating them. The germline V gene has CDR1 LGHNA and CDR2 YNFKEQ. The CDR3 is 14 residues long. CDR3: CASRSGDITDTQYF. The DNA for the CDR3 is TGTGCCAGCAGAAGTGGGGACATCACAGATACGCAGTATTTT.

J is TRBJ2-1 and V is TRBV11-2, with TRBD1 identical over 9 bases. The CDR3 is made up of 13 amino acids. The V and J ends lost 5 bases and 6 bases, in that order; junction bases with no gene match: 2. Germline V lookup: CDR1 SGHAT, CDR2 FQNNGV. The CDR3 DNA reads TGTGCCAGCAGCCGGACAGGGGCCAATGAGCAGTTCTTC. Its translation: CASSRTGANEQFF.

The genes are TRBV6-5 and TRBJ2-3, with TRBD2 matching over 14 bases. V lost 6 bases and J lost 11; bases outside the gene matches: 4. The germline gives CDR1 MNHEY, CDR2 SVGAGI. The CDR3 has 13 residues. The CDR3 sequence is CASSAGLAGGQYF. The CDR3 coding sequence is TGTGCCAGCAGCGCAGGACTAGCGGGAGGGCAGTATTTT.

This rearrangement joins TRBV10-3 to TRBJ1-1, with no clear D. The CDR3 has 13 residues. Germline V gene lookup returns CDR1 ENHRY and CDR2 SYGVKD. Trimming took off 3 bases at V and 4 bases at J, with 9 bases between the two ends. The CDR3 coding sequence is TGTGCCATCAGTGATCAGTGGGGCACTGAAGCTTTCTTT. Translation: CAISDQWGTEAFF.

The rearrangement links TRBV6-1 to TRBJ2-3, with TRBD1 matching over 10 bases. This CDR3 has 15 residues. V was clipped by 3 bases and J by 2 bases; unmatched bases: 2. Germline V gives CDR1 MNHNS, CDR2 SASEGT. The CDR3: CASSEDRGATDTQYF. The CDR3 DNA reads TGTGCCAGCAGTGAGGACAGGGGGGCCACAGATACGCAGTATTTT.

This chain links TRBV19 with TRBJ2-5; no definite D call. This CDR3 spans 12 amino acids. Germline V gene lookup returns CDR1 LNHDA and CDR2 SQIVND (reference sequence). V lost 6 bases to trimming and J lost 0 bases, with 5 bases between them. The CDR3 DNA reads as TGTGCCAGTAGGAACGACCAAGAGACCCAGTACTTC. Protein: CASRNDQETQYF.

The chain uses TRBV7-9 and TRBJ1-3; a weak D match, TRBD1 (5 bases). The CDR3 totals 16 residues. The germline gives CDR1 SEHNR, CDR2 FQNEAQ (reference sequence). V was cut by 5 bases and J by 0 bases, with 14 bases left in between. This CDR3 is CASSRLGGYSGNTIYF. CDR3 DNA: TGTGCCAGCAGCCGACTGGGGGGTTACTCTGGAAACACCATATATTTT.

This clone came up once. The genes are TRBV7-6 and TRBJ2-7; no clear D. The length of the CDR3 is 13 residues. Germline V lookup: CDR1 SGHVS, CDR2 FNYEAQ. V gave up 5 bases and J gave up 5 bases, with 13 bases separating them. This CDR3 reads CASSPARWDEQYF. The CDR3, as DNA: TGTGCCAGCAGCCCAGCCAGGTGGGACGAGCAGTACTTC.

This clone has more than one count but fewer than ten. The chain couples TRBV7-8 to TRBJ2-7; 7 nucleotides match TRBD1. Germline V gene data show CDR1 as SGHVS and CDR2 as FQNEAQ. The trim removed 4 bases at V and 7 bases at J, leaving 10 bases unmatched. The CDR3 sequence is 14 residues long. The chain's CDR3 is CASSSLDRVGEQYF. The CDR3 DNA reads TGTGCCAGCAGCTCCCTAGACAGGGTGGGAGAGCAGTACTTC.

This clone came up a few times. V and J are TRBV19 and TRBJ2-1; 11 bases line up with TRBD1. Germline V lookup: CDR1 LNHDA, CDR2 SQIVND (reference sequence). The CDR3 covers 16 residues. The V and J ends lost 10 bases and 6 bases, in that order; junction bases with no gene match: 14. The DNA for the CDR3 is TGTGCCACCGCTGATCCCCGGGACAGGGGGGGCAATGAGCAGTTCTTC. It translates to CATADPRDRGGNEQFF.

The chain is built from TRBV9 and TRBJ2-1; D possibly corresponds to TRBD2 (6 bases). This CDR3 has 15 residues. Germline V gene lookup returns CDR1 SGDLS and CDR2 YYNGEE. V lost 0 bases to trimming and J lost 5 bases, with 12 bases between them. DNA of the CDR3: TGTGCCAGCAGCGTAGGTTATGGCGGGAACAATGAGCAGTTCTTC. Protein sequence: CASSVGYGGNNEQFF.

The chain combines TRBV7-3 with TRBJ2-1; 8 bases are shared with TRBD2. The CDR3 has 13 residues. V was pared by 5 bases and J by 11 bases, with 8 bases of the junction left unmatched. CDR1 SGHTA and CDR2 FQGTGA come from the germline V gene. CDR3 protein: CASSPTSGSKQFF. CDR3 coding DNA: TGTGCCAGCAGCCCAACTAGCGGTTCAAAGCAGTTCTTC.

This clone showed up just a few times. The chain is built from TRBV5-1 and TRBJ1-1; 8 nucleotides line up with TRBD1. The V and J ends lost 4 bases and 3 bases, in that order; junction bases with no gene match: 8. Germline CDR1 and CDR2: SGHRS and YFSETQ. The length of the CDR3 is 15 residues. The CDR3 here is CASSGGQGLDTEAFF. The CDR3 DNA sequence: TGCGCCAGCAGCGGCGGACAGGGTCTGGACACTGAAGCTTTCTTT.

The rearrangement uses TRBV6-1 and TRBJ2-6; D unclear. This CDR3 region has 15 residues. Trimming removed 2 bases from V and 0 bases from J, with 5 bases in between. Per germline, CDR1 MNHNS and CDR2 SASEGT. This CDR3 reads CASSENSSGANVLTF. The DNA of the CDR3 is TGTGCCAGCAGTGAAAACAGCTCTGGGGCCAACGTCCTGACTTTC.

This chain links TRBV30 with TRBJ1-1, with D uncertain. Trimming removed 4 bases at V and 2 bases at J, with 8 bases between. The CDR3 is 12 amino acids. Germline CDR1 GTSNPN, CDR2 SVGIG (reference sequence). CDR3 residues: CAWNTANTEAFF. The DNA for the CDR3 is TGTGCCTGGAATACGGCTAACACTGAAGCTTTCTTT.

The CDR3: CASSLGLGRTTYEQYF. The CDR3 nucleotides are TGTGCCAGCAGCTTAGGGCTCGGACGCACAACCTACGAGCAGTACTTC. The chain has TRBV7-2 and TRBJ2-7; D is ambiguous. The CDR3 runs 16 residues. V dropped 1 base and J dropped 2 bases, with 15 bases sitting between them. Germline CDR1 and CDR2: SGHTA and FQGNSA.

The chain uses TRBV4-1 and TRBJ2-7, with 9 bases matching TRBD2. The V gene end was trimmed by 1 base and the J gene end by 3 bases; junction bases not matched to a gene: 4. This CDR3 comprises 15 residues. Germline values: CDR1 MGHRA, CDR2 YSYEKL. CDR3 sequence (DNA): TGCGCCAGCAGCCAAGGGACTAGCGCCAGCTACGAGCAGTACTTC. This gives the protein CASSQGTSASYEQYF.

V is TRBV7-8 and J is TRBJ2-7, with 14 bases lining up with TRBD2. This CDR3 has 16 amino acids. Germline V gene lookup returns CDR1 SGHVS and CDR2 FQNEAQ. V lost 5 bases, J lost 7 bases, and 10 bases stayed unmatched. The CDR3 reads CASSLWTSGGLREQYF. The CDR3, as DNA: TGTGCCAGCAGCCTTTGGACTAGCGGGGGGTTGAGAGAGCAGTACTTC.

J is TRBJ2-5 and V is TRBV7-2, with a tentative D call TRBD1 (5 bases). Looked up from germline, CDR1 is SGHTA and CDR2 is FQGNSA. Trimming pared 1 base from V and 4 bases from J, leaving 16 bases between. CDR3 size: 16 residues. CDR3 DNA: TGTGCCAGCAGCTTAGGTGGGGCGCCAGGGCGAGAGACCCAGTACTTC. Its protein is CASSLGGAPGRETQYF.

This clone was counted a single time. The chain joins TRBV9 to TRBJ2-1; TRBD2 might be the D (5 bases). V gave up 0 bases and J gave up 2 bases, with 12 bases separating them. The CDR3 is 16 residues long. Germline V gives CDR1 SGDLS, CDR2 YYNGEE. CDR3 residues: CASSVAKGVPYNEQFF. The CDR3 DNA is TGTGCCAGCAGCGTAGCTAAGGGAGTCCCCTACAATGAGCAGTTCTTC.

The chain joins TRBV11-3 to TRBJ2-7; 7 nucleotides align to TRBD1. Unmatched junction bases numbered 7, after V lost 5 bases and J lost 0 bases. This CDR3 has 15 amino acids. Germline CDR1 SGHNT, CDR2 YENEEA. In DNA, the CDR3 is TGTGCCAGCAGCCTACGGACAGGCAGCTCCTACGAGCAGTACTTC. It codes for CASSLRTGSSYEQYF.

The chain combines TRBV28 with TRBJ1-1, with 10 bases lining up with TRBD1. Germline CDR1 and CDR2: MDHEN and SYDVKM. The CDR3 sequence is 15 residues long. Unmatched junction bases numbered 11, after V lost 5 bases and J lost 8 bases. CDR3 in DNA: TGTGCCAGCAGTCCCCCGGGACAGGGGAAGTTGGAAGCTTTCTTT. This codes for CASSPPGQGKLEAFF.